The TCR beta chain described here comes from a study of T-cell memory formation after mild COVID-19. The study's findings and limits: In pre-infection memory, a portion of responding clones appeared, which suggested that cross-reactive memory joined. Whereas later expanders leaned CD4+, clones contracting day 15 to 85 showed a balanced CD4/CD8 makeup. Shrinking CD4+ clones were chiefly CM and EM; CD8+ ones were chiefly EMRA.

This CDR3 is 14 amino acids long. Trimming stripped 0 bases from V and 5 bases from J, with 9 bases between. Germline lookup yields CDR1 KGHDR and CDR2 SFDVKD. Barcoded TCR alpha and TCR beta cDNA libraries with UMIs came from 5'RACE using constant-segment primers. MiXCR, applied by TCRdb to the 5' RACE reads, yields one record per CDR3 protein. The data contain 55,000 to 70,000 distinct CDR3 sequences, around 30% of them singletons. This clonotype was observed a few times. Its specificity is unknown. The receptor was derived from a man aged 18 to 30 who had mild COVID-19 (a few samples of this study predate the infection). Cell type and time point are not known. Sequenced material: PBMCs or a T cell subset sorted from them (not recorded which). The chain has TRBV24-1 and TRBJ2-5; TRBD2 is a possible D gene (6 bases). CDR3 nucleotide sequence: TGTGCCACCAGTGATTTGCGGGGAGGCGAGACCCAGTACTTC. Amino acids: CATSDLRGGETQYF.